The clone carrying this T cell receptor (beta chain) was seen more than once but under ten times. This sample is part of a study of early T cells in non-severe SARS-CoV-2 infection. Overall study: Unsorted whole blood bulk RNA was sequenced, with unpaired chains.

The germline V gene encodes CDR1 MDHEN and CDR2 SYDVKM. The CDR3 spans 13 residues. J gave up 0 bases and V 8 bases, and 1 base lay outside the gene matches. The TCR library protocol was used to attach unique molecular identifiers. These identifiers were attached to individual cDNA molecules. Each CDR3 protein is one row after TCRdb ran MiXCR on the 5' RACE reads. The sample yields about 35,000 distinct CDR3 sequences, approximately 7% seen once. The TCR sequence derives from an adult who was a healthcare worker with PCR-confirmed SARS-CoV-2 infection or an uninfected control (not recorded which). The specimen sequenced was whole blood. V gene TRBV28 combines with J gene TRBJ2-7; 10 nucleotides match TRBD1. The CDR3 nucleotides read TGTGCCAGCCGGACAGGGGGCTCCTACGAGCAGTACTTC. Protein: CASRTGGSYEQYF. The full variable domain, with the rest looked up from reference TRBV28 and TRBJ2-7, is DVKVTQSSRYLVKRTGEKVFLECVQDMDHENMFWYRQDPGLGLRLIYFSYDVKMKEKGDIPEGYSVSREKKERFSLILESASTNQTSMYLCASRTGGSYEQYFGPGTRLTVT.